This T cell receptor beta chain was identified in a study of shared clonotypes between healthy human individuals. Background on the study: Aged between 18 and 49, the donors were two women and a few men. Study conclusions and caveats: Rarefaction showed that sequencing of sorted subsets was incomplete (despite large depth).

Participating donors were healthy, HIV-negative adults free of recent acute infections or vaccinations. Negatively enriched CD4+ T cells were divided by CD45RA into naive and memory. Turning to this clone: Its antigen is not identified.

Data came from immunoSEQ multiplex PCR; TCRdb stores just in-frame clones and leaves some out. There are about 1.5 million clones in the sample; approximately 98% occur only once, and roughly 0.42% lies in the top ten. This CDR3 has 13 residues. V lost 4 bases and J lost 9; bases outside the gene matches: 8. The sample was naive CD4+ T cells sorted from blood. Subset given: CD45RA+ positively selected. This receptor was taken from a man younger than 40 in good health. V and J are TRBV5-3 and TRBJ2-7; 9 nucleotides line up with TRBD2. TRBV5-3 is an ORF, with its function uncertain. As DNA, the CDR3 is TGTGCCAGAAGCGCAACTAGCGGGCAAGGGCAGTACTTC. This translates into CARSATSGQGQYF.